A single sample gave rise to the 20 T cell receptor beta chains below, sequenced in a study of blood T cell repertoires in COVID-19. TCRdb's copy holds only in-frame clones and misses some; the assay was immunoSEQ multiplex PCR. Here the sample spans a few hundred thousand clones, roughly 87% being singletons. Material: PBMCs or T cells enriched from blood (not recorded which). All receptors come from a woman in her 30s who had recovered from COVID-19.

The chain uses TRBV2 and TRBJ2-5; perhaps TRBD1 as D (8 bases). The CDR3 has 19 residues. V was shortened by 4 bases and J by 4 bases, with 28 bases between the two germline ends. Germline V gene sequence: CDR1 SNHLY, CDR2 FYNNEI. Here the CDR3 reads CASSVSQTGGQALRETQYF. The CDR3 DNA follows: TGTGCCAGCAGTGTGAGCCAGACGGGGGGACAGGCGCTTAGAGAGACCCAGTACTTC.

V usage is TRBV5-6 and J usage is TRBJ2-7, with TRBD2 identical over 12 bases. Per germline, CDR1 SGHDT and CDR2 YYEEEE. The CDR3 totals 18 residues. V was clipped by 0 bases and J by 0 bases; unmatched bases: 7. The chain's CDR3 is CASSLGLAGAPSSYEQYF. The CDR3 DNA sequence: TGTGCCAGCAGCTTGGGACTAGCGGGGGCCCCTTCCTCCTACGAGCAGTACTTC. The variable domain in full, completed from reference TRBV5-6 and TRBJ2-7, reads DAGVTQSPTHLIKTRGQQVTLRCSPKSGHDTVSWYQQALGQGPQFIFQYYEEEERQRGNFPDRFSGHQFPNYSSELNVNALLLGDSALYLCASSLGLAGAPSSYEQYFGPGTRLTVT.

The chain uses TRBV5-1 and TRBJ2-3; D is ambiguous. The germline V gene encodes CDR1 SGHRS and CDR2 YFSETQ. V dropped 0 bases and J dropped 7 bases, with 9 bases sitting between them. The CDR3 length is 13 residues. The DNA of the CDR3 is TGCGCCAGCAGCTTGGGGGCTCCAAATACGCAGTATTTT. Translated: CASSLGAPNTQYF.

The chain is built from TRBV5-1 and TRBJ1-3; TRBD1 agrees at 7 bases. V lost 0 bases to trimming and J lost 3 bases; unmatched junction nucleotides: 6. The CDR3 sequence is 16 residues long. The germline CDR1 and CDR2 sequences are SGHRS and YFSETQ. For the CDR3, the DNA is TGCGCCAGCAGCTTGGAATCCCAGGGGGATGGAAACACCATATATTTT. Its translation: CASSLESQGDGNTIYF. Looking up the rest from reference TRBV5-1 and TRBJ1-3 gives the full variable domain: KAGVTQTPRYLIKTRGQQVTLSCSPISGHRSVSWYQQTPGQGLQFLFEYFSETQRNKGNFPGRFSGRQFSNSRSEMNVSTLELGDSALYLCASSLESQGDGNTIYFGEGSWLTVV.

About this clone: Other nucleotide sequences from this sample produce the same CDR3. The chain couples TRBV18 to TRBJ1-2; TRBD1 matches at 8 bases. Germline V lookup: CDR1 KGHSH, CDR2 LQKENI. With V trimmed by 3 bases and J by 0 bases, 3 bases remained unmatched. CDR3 length equals 15 residues. Here the CDR3 reads CASSPGTGANYGYTF. As DNA, the CDR3 is TGTGCCAGCTCACCCGGGACAGGAGCTAACTATGGCTACACCTTC.

J is TRBJ1-2 and V is TRBV5-1; 10 bases align to TRBD1. Germline lookup yields CDR1 SGHRS and CDR2 YFSETQ. The V gene end was trimmed by 4 bases and the J gene end by 7 bases; junction bases not matched to a gene: 13. This CDR3 contains 16 residues. This chain's CDR3 is CASSIPQTGGLSGYTF. The CDR3 region has the DNA TGCGCCAGCAGCATACCTCAGACAGGGGGCTTGAGTGGCTACACCTTC.

The J gene is TRBJ1-1, the V gene TRBV2; D perhaps matches TRBD1 (6 bases). CDR1 SNHLY and CDR2 FYNNEI come from the germline V gene. Trimming removed 6 bases at V and 2 bases at J, with 16 bases between. The CDR3 has 15 residues. The DNA of the CDR3 is TGTGCCAGCAGATCCCCACGAGGGGGAAACACTGAAGCTTTCTTT. It translates to CASRSPRGGNTEAFF.

The chain is built from TRBV7-6 and TRBJ1-5, with 8 bases identical to TRBD1. J lost 0 bases, V lost 5 bases, and 6 bases had no gene match. The CDR3 is 16 amino acids. Germline assignment: CDR1 SGHVS and CDR2 FNYEAQ. The CDR3 nucleotides read TGTGCCAGCAGCATAGAACAGGGGGGTAGCAATCAGCCCCAGCATTTT. Translated: CASSIEQGGSNQPQHF.

CDR3 residues: CASSEDRAPSGANVLTF. The CDR3 DNA sequence: TGTGCCAGCAGTGAAGACAGGGCACCCTCTGGGGCCAACGTCCTGACTTTC. The chain couples TRBV9 to TRBJ2-6; 7 nucleotides match TRBD1. The CDR3 loop spans 17 amino acids. Germline loops: CDR1 SGDLS, CDR2 YYNGEE. The ends lost 5 bases at V and 0 bases at J; junction bases unmatched: 8. The full variable domain, rest sourced from reference TRBV9 and TRBJ2-6, is DSGVTQTPKHLITATGQRVTLRCSPRSGDLSVYWYQQSLDQGLQFLIQYYNGEERAKGNILERFSAQQFPDLHSELNLSSLELGDSALYFCASSEDRAPSGANVLTFGAGSRLTVL.

The V gene is TRBV4-3, the J gene TRBJ1-2; 12 bases agree with TRBD1. This CDR3 spans 15 amino acids. The germline gives CDR1 LGHNA, CDR2 YSLEER. J gave up 8 bases and V 3 bases, and 7 bases lay outside the gene matches. CDR3 in amino acids: CASSQGQGAGWGYTF. The CDR3 bases are TGCGCCAGCAGCCAGGGACAGGGGGCAGGATGGGGCTACACCTTC.

The chain links TRBV2 to TRBJ2-3, with 11 nucleotides matching TRBD2. Germline CDR1 reads SNHLY; CDR2 reads FYNNEI. The CDR3 consists of 15 residues. V shed 6 bases and J 5 bases; nucleotides not matched to a gene: 7. The CDR3 is CASRGSGGAGDTQYF. The CDR3 DNA follows: TGTGCCAGCAGAGGTAGCGGGGGGGCGGGAGATACGCAGTATTTT. Together with reference TRBV2 and TRBJ2-3, the CDR3 gives the full variable domain: EPEVTQTPSHQVTQMGQEVILRCVPISNHLYFYWYRQILGQKVEFLVSFYNNEISEKSEIFDDQFSVERPDGSNFTLKIRSTKLEDSAMYFCASRGSGGAGDTQYFGPGTRLTVL.

CDR3 region: CASRDRGNYGYTF. In DNA form, the CDR3 reads TGTGCCAGCAGGGACAGGGGAAACTATGGCTACACCTTC. This chain uses TRBV28 with TRBJ1-2, with 9 bases aligning to TRBD1. J was trimmed by 2 bases and V by 6 bases; bases with no gene match: 1. CDR1 MDHEN and CDR2 SYDVKM come from the germline V gene. The CDR3 has 13 residues.

This clone was counted a single time. The V call is TRBV18, the J call TRBJ2-5; 10 nucleotides line up with TRBD2. The germline CDR1 and CDR2 sequences are KGHSH and LQKENI. The CDR3 loop spans 15 amino acids. Trimming removed 5 bases from V and 7 bases from J; junction bases left unmatched: 10. In DNA form, the CDR3 reads TGTGCCAGCTCAACAAAGCGGGGGGGCCATGTGACCCAGTACTTC. Translated: CASSTKRGGHVTQYF.

The chain has TRBV14 and TRBJ2-1; 8 bases are a match to TRBD1. This CDR3 has 17 residues. V lost 2 bases, J lost 8 bases, and 14 bases stayed unmatched. Germline V CDR1 and CDR2: SGHDN, FVKESK. The CDR3 nucleotides are TGTGCCAGCAGCCAAACGCTTGGGACAGGACTAACGGATGAGCAGTTCTTC. Amino acids: CASSQTLGTGLTDEQFF.

Comment on this clone: The sample has other DNA sequences that encode this CDR3 too. The rearrangement joins TRBV5-1 to TRBJ1-1; D not certain. V lost 1 base, J lost 2 bases, and 6 bases lay in between. Germline lookup yields CDR1 SGHRS and CDR2 YFSETQ. The CDR3 spans 13 residues. The DNA of the CDR3 is TGCGCCAGCAGCTTGACGGGAAACACTGAAGCTTTCTTT. It yields the protein CASSLTGNTEAFF.

This clone turned up a few times. CDR3 DNA sequence: TGTGCCAGCAGTGATGGCAGGACGGGAGTATTTTCGCCCCTCCACTTT. Translated, it gives CASSDGRTGVFSPLHF. The chain employs TRBV2 and TRBJ1-6; unclear D gene. Germline V gene sequence: CDR1 SNHLY, CDR2 FYNNEI. The length of the CDR3 is 16 residues. Trimming took off 3 bases at V and 13 bases at J, with 22 bases between the two ends.

The chain uses TRBV7-2 and TRBJ1-5; 10 positions match TRBD1. The J segment lost 4 bases and the V segment lost 5 bases, leaving 8 bases of the junction unmatched. This CDR3 is built from 16 residues. Per germline, CDR1 SGHTA and CDR2 FQGNSA. DNA of the CDR3: TGTGCCAGCAGCGACCGGGACAGGGGAGGAAATCAGCCCCAGCATTTT. This codes for CASSDRDRGGNQPQHF.

The J gene is TRBJ1-2, the V gene TRBV28; D possibly corresponds to TRBD1 (5 bases). Per germline, CDR1 MDHEN and CDR2 SYDVKM. Between the trimmed V and J ends, which lost 1 base and 7 bases, there was a span of 13 bases. This CDR3 region has 14 residues. In DNA form, the CDR3 reads TGTGCCAGCAGTTTATCCTCAGGGCTCGGTGGCTACACCTTC. This encodes CASSLSSGLGGYTF.

The genes are TRBV24-1 and TRBJ1-1; D is perhaps TRBD1 (6 bases). The V and J ends lost 7 bases and 9 bases respectively, with 11 bases between them. Germline values: CDR1 KGHDR, CDR2 SFDVKD. This CDR3 has 11 amino acids. CDR3 sequence reads: CATSTGQKAFF. CDR3 coding DNA: TGTGCCACCAGCACCGGACAGAAAGCTTTCTTT.

J is TRBJ2-5 and V is TRBV7-6, with TRBD2 identical over 14 bases. The germline CDR1 and CDR2 sequences are SGHVS and FNYEAQ. This CDR3 is 17 amino acids long. The ends lost 5 bases at V and 1 base at J; junction bases unmatched: 6. CDR3 sequence reads: CASSGPGTSGGQETQYF. The CDR3 DNA follows: TGTGCCAGCAGCGGTCCCGGGACTAGCGGGGGCCAAGAGACCCAGTACTTC.